This T cell receptor (beta chain) appears in the sequencing data of a study of cytomegalovirus exposure and HLA in healthy donors. Study-wide results and limits: Rates of TCR association differed by HLA locus in a later analysis, with DRB1 highest and HLA-C lowest.

J gave up 5 bases and V 4 bases, and 11 bases lay outside the gene matches. The CDR3 is 15 amino acids. Germline V CDR1 and CDR2: MGHRA, YSYEKL. In regard to this clone: Its target is unknown.

PCR involved 60 Vbeta and 13 Jbeta primers. The assay was immunoSEQ multiplex PCR, and TCRdb's table has in-frame clones only and misses some. The specimen's table records about 160,000 clones. This clonotype was sampled from a woman aged 55-70 years in good health and CMV-seronegative. The chain links TRBV4-1 to TRBJ2-7; TRBD1 matches 7 bases. The specimen sequenced was PBMCs. The CDR3 spells CASSRRTGYRDEQYF. Written as DNA, the CDR3 is TGCGCCAGCAGCCGAAGGACAGGTTATAGGGACGAGCAGTACTTC.